This TCR beta chain was sequenced in a study of cytomegalovirus exposure and HLA in healthy donors. The wider study: A subsequent analysis reported that the roughly 120 validation repertoires were produced on the same platform that had also been used for the roughly 710 first-cohort repertoires. General observations from the study: Within the 130 or so validation repertoires, first-cohort TCR clusters tended to co-occur, according to a later analysis. The authors enumerated roughly 160 TCR beta chains as linked to cytomegalovirus. Most TCR sequences were uncommon, yet certain public TCRs appeared in many donors.

Libraries were prepared by immunoSEQ multiplex PCR; TCRdb keeps only in-frame clonotypes and omits some of them. The sample has some 110,000 clones, roughly 88% seen once; the top ten hold around 2%. The germline gives CDR1 LGHNA, CDR2 YSLEER. V was pared by 0 bases and J by 3 bases, with 15 bases between. This CDR3 has 17 residues. Turning to this clone: The antigen remains undetermined.

This sequence was found in a man aged 18 to 30 in good health and CMV-seronegative. The material sequenced was PBMCs. The V gene is TRBV4-3, the J gene TRBJ2-1; the D gene is possibly TRBD2 (7 bases). CDR3: CASSQDLGGGRYNEQFF. DNA for the CDR3: TGCGCCAGCAGCCAAGATTTAGGGGGGGGTCGCTACAATGAGCAGTTCTTC.